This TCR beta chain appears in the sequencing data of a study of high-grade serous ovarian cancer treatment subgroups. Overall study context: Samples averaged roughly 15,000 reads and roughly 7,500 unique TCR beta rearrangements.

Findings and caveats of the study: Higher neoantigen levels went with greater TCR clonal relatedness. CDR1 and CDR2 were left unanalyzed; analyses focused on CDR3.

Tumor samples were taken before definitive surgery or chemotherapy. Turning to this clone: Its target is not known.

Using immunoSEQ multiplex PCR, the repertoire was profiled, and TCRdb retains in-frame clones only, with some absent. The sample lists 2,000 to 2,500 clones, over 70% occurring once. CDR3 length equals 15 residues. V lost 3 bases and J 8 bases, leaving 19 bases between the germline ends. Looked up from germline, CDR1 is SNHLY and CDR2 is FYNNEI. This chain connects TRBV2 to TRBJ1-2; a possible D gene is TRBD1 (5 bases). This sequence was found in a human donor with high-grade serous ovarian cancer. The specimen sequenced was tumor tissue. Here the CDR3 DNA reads TGTGCCAGCAGTGACGAACTAGGGACCTCTCGGGGCTACACCTTC. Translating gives CASSDELGTSRGYTF.